Included here is one T cell receptor (beta chain) sequence, with context. TCRdb reanalysed the PCR reads using MiXCR and keeps one entry per CDR3 protein. Altogether 20,000 to 30,000 distinct CDR3 sequences are present, around 50% being singletons, with the ten largest covering approximately 48%. The V end was cut by 10 bases, the J end by 2 bases, with 15 bases between. CDR3 length equals 14 residues. Germline V gives CDR1 ENHRY, CDR2 SYGVKD. The data belong to a study of CD4 and CD8 cells across lung adenocarcinoma regions. Sequences were obtained from CD8+ T cells from the center of a lung tumor. The V and J genes are TRBV10-3 and TRBJ2-4; the D call may be TRBD1 or TRBD2 (7 bases each). The receptor comes from a male donor with lung adenocarcinoma. The CD4 and CD8 labels of this study may be unreliable. The CDR3 loop reads CASQGGGTKNIQYF. The CDR3 nucleotides read TGTGCCAGTCAGGGGGGGGGGACCAAAAACATTCAGTACTTC.